A selection of T cell receptor beta chains follows, all from one sample in a study of Ad26.COV2.S vaccination and SARS-CoV-2 variants. Here immunoSEQ multiplex PCR was the method, and the copy in TCRdb shows in-frame clones only, minus some. The sample holds more than 300,000 clones, roughly 90% seen once. The specimen comprised peripheral blood, sampled in a trial of Ad26.COV2.S vaccine versus placebo. The origin of the receptors is a person aged 18-60 years who received the Ad26.COV2.S COVID-19 vaccine or a placebo. Both conserved end residues are part of each CDR3. A D gene is named only where the DNA matches it firmly. Only part of the rows carry a size: once, few, many, or a class if the clone is expanded.

V: TRBV30
J: TRBJ2-5
size: -
D: -
CDR3: CAWSRSGLRGETQYF
DNA: TGTGCCTGGAGTAGGTCAGGTTTGCGGGGAGAGACCCAGTACTTC

V: TRBV7-9
J: TRBJ2-7
size: -
D: TRBD1
CDR3: CASSPPGQGISYEQYF
DNA: TGTGCCAGCAGCCCTCCCGGACAGGGGATAAGCTACGAGCAGTACTTC

V: TRBV4-2
J: TRBJ1-5
size: -
D: TRBD1
CDR3: CASSQERTGGDGQPQHF
DNA: TGTGCCAGCAGCCAAGAGCGGACAGGGGGCGACGGTCAGCCCCAGCATTTT

V: TRBV18
J: TRBJ1-6
size: -
D: -
CDR3: CASSPSRSVSNSPLHF
DNA: TGTGCCAGCTCCCCTTCACGGAGTGTCTCTAATTCACCCCTCCACTTT

V: TRBV25-1
J: TRBJ1-2
size: once
D: TRBD1
CDR3: CASSEEGAKGYTF
DNA: TGTGCCAGCAGTGAGGAGGGGGCTAAAGGCTACACCTTC

V: TRBV6-5
J: TRBJ2-2
size: -
D: -
CDR3: CASSYSGPTTGELFF
DNA: TGTGCCAGCAGTTACTCGGGCCCGACCACCGGGGAGCTGTTTTTT

V: TRBV4-1
J: TRBJ1-6
size: -
D: -
CDR3: CASSQAQANSPLHF
DNA: TGCGCCAGCAGCCAAGCACAGGCTAATTCACCCCTCCACTTT

V: TRBV12-3/TRBV12-4
J: TRBJ1-6
size: -
D: -
CDR3: CASTIQYSSPLHF
DNA: TGTGCCAGCACCATTCAGTACTCCTCACCCCTCCACTTT

V: TRBV6-5
J: TRBJ1-3
size: -
D: -
CDR3: CASRPSGSGNTIYF
DNA: TGTGCCAGCAGACCATCAGGGTCTGGAAACACCATATATTTT

V: TRBV5-1
J: TRBJ2-7
size: once
D: -
CDR3: CASSLSPGSEQYF
DNA: TGCGCCAGCAGCTTGTCACCTGGTAGCGAGCAGTACTTC

V: TRBV7-2
J: TRBJ1-1
size: -
D: -
CDR3: CASSFFGQGSFF
DNA: -

V: TRBV11-2
J: TRBJ2-7
size: -
D: -
CDR3: CASSWSAGPLTYEQYF
DNA: TGTGCCAGCAGCTGGAGCGCGGGACCCCTCACCTACGAGCAGTACTTC

V: TRBV6-5
J: TRBJ2-1
size: -
D: -
CDR3: CASTIWGDEQFF
DNA: TGTGCCAGCACTATTTGGGGGGATGAGCAGTTCTTC

V: TRBV24-1
J: TRBJ2-1
size: -
D: -
CDR3: CATSDLKNEQFF
DNA: TGTGCCACCAGTGACTTAAAGAATGAGCAGTTCTTC

V: TRBV4-1
J: TRBJ2-7
size: few
D: TRBD2
CDR3: CASSHLRTSGIYEQYF
DNA: TGCGCCAGCAGTCATCTCCGGACTAGCGGGATCTACGAGCAGTACTTC

V: TRBV11-2
J: TRBJ2-1
size: -
D: TRBD1
CDR3: CASSLQTGGNEQFF
DNA: TGTGCCAGCAGCTTACAAACAGGGGGCAATGAGCAGTTCTTC

V: TRBV10-3
J: TRBJ2-7
size: -
D: -
CDR3: CAISDLGALSYEQYF
DNA: TGTGCCATCAGTGACTTGGGGGCTCTGTCCTACGAGCAGTACTTC

V: TRBV6-5
J: TRBJ2-7
size: -
D: TRBD1
CDR3: CASRKGAISYEQYF
DNA: TGTGCCAGCAGGAAGGGGGCTATTAGCTACGAGCAGTACTTC

V: TRBV6-5
J: TRBJ1-4
size: few
D: TRBD1
CDR3: CASSLGTVNEKLFF
DNA: TGTGCCAGCAGTCTCGGGACAGTCAATGAAAAACTGTTTTTT

V: TRBV6-5
J: TRBJ2-6
size: -
D: -
CDR3: CASSSTGANVLTF
DNA: TGTGCCAGCAGTTCGACAGGGGCCAACGTCCTGACTTTC

V: TRBV28
J: TRBJ1-4
size: -
D: -
CDR3: CASSLRPQNEKLFF
DNA: TGTGCCAGCAGTTTACGACCGCAAAATGAAAAACTGTTTTTT

V: TRBV27
J: TRBJ2-7
size: once
D: TRBD2
CDR3: CASSPRTGLGLAGVNEQYF
DNA: TGTGCCAGCAGTCCCAGGACAGGATTAGGACTAGCGGGAGTTAACGAGCAGTACTTC

V: TRBV28
J: TRBJ2-1
size: -
D: -
CDR3: CASSKQTGSSYNEQFF
DNA: TGTGCCAGCAGTAAGCAGACTGGGAGCTCCTACAATGAGCAGTTCTTC

V: TRBV6-2/TRBV6-3
J: TRBJ2-7
size: -
D: -
CDR3: CASSVQDDYEQYF
DNA: TGTGCCAGCAGTGTACAGGACGACTACGAGCAGTACTTC

V: TRBV5-1
J: TRBJ2-2
size: once
D: TRBD1
CDR3: CASRAGTGLAGELFF
DNA: TGCGCCAGCAGGGCCGGGACAGGGTTGGCCGGGGAGCTGTTTTTT

V: TRBV6-5
J: TRBJ1-3
size: -
D: TRBD1
CDR3: CASSYSWTGTSNTIYF
DNA: TGTGCCAGCAGTTACTCTTGGACAGGAACCTCGAACACCATATATTTT

V: TRBV30
J: TRBJ2-1
size: -
D: -
CDR3: CAWSPLASYNEQFF
DNA: TGTGCCTGGAGTCCTTTGGCCTCCTACAATGAGCAGTTCTTC

V: TRBV7-8
J: TRBJ2-2
size: -
D: TRBD2
CDR3: CASSKPMAGETGTGELFF
DNA: TGTGCCAGCAGCAAACCGATGGCGGGAGAGACGGGCACCGGGGAGCTGTTTTTT

V: TRBV3-1/TRBV3-2
J: TRBJ1-1
size: -
D: TRBD1
CDR3: CASSRRGLGNTEAFF
DNA: TGTGCCAGCAGCCGCAGGGGGCTTGGGAACACTGAAGCTTTCTTT

V: TRBV7-9
J: TRBJ1-1
size: -
D: -
CDR3: CASSLEQWAFF
DNA: TGTGCCAGCAGCTTAGAGCAGTGGGCTTTCTTT

V: TRBV23-1
J: TRBJ1-6
size: -
D: -
CDR3: CASSHPDRYYNSPLHF
DNA: TGCGCCAGCAGTCACCCCGACAGATACTATAATTCACCCCTCCACTTT

V: TRBV4-2
J: TRBJ1-6
size: -
D: -
CDR3: CASSQVGSPLHF
DNA: TGTGCCAGCAGCCAAGTGGGTTCACCCCTCCACTTT

V: TRBV2
J: TRBJ1-2
size: -
D: -
CDR3: CASVGTLNHYGYTF
DNA: TGTGCCAGCGTCGGGACACTCAACCACTATGGCTACACCTTC

V: TRBV3-1/TRBV3-2
J: TRBJ2-3
size: -
D: -
CDR3: CASSQQRLTDTQYF
DNA: TGTGCCAGCAGCCAACAAAGGCTCACAGATACGCAGTATTTT

V: TRBV19
J: TRBJ2-1
size: -
D: TRBD2
CDR3: CASSRLANSYNEQFF
DNA: TGTGCCAGTAGTCGACTAGCGAACAGCTACAATGAGCAGTTCTTC